This section outlines one T cell receptor (beta chain) sequence together with its context. The antigen remains undetermined. With a much larger clone just one base away, this may be a read error. The sample has other DNA sequences that encode this CDR3 too. The PCR used 60 Vbeta and 13 Jbeta primers. Sequenced by immunoSEQ multiplex PCR; TCRdb stores in-frame clones only, minus some. The repertoire includes more than 90,000 clones, approximately 58% of them detected once, and around 2.2% sits in the top ten. This CDR3 contains 13 residues. Losses at the gene ends were 5 bases for V and 4 bases for J; bases not matched to a gene: 3. Germline V lookup: CDR1 SGHAT, CDR2 FQNNGV. The sample is drawn from a study of cytomegalovirus exposure and HLA in healthy donors. Overall study context: The Caucasian-associated ancestry cluster held over 80% of roughly 370 genotyped donors. Study-level points and caveats: Judged likely to be a sequencing artifact was a cluster of highly shared sequence variants. Indistinguishable V segments such as TRBV6-2 and TRBV6-3 were excluded.

The sequence came from a woman between 25 and 40 years old in good health and CMV-seronegative. J is TRBJ1-1 and V is TRBV11-2; the match to TRBD1 covers 8 bases. The sample taken for sequencing was PBMCs. In DNA form, the CDR3 reads TGTGCCAGCAGCCGAACAGGGGGCACTGAAGCTTTCTTT. Encoded protein: CASSRTGGTEAFF. The whole variable domain, filled in from reference TRBV11-2 and TRBJ1-1, reads EAGVAQSPRYKIIEKRQSVAFWCNPISGHATLYWYQQILGQGPKLLIQFQNNGVVDDSQLPKDRFSAERLKGVDSTLKIQPAKLEDSAVYLCASSRTGGTEAFFGQGTRLTVV.